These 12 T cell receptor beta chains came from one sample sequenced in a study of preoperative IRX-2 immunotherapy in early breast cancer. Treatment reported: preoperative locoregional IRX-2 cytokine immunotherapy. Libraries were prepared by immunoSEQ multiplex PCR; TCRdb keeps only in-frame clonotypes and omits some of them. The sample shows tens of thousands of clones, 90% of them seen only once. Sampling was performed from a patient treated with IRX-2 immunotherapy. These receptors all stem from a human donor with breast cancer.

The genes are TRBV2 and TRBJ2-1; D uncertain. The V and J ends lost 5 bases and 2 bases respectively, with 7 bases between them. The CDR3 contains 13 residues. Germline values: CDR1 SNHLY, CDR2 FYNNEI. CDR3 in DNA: TGTGCCAGCAGTATCCGACCCTACAATGAGCAGTTCTTC. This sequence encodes CASSIRPYNEQFF. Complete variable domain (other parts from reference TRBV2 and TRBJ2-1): EPEVTQTPSHQVTQMGQEVILRCVPISNHLYFYWYRQILGQKVEFLVSFYNNEISEKSEIFDDQFSVERPDGSNFTLKIRSTKLEDSAMYFCASSIRPYNEQFFGPGTRLTVL.

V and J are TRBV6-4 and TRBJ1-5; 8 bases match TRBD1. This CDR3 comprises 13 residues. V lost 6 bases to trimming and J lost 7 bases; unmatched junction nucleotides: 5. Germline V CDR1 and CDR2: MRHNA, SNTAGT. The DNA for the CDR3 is TGTGCCAGCAGCACAGGGGGGGACCAGCCCCAGCATTTT. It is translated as CASSTGGDQPQHF.

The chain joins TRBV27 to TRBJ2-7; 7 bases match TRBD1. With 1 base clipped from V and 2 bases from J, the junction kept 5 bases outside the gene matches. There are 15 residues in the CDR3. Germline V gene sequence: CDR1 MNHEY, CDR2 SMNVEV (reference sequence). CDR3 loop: CASSLWDSRTYEQYF. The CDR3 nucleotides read TGTGCCAGCAGTTTATGGGACAGCCGTACCTACGAGCAGTACTTC.

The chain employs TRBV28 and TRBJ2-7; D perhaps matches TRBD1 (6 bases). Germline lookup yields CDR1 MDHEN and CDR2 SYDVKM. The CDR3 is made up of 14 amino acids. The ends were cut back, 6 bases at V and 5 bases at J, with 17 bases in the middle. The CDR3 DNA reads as TGTGCCAGCAGGTCTACAGGGAAAGGGAACGAGCAGTACTTC. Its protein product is CASRSTGKGNEQYF.

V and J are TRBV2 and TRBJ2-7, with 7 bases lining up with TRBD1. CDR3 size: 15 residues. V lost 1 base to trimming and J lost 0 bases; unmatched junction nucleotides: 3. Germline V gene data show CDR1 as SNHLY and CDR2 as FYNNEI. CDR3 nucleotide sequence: TGTGCCAGCAGTGAAGGGACAGGCCTCTCCTACGAGCAGTACTTC. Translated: CASSEGTGLSYEQYF.

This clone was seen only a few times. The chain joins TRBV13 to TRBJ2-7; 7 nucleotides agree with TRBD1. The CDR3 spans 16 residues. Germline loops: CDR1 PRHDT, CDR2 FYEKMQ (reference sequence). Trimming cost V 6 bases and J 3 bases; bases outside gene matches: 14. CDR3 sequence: CASRNGQRQGLYEQYF. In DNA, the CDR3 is TGTGCCAGCAGAAACGGACAAAGACAGGGTCTCTACGAGCAGTACTTC.

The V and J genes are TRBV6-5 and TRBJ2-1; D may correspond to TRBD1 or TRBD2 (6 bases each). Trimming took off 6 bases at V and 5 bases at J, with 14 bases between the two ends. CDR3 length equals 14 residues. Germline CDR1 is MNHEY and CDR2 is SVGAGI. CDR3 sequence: CASSPSRGHNEQFF. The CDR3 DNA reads TGTGCCAGCAGCCCAAGTCGGGGGCACAATGAGCAGTTCTTC.

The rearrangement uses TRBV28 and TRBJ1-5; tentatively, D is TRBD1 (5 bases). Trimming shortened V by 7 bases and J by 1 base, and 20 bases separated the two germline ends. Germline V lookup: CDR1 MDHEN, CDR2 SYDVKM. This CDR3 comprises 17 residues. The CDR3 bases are TGTGCCAGCACTACCCCCCCGGGGGGGAAGAGCAATCAGCCCCAGCATTTT. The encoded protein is CASTTPPGGKSNQPQHF.

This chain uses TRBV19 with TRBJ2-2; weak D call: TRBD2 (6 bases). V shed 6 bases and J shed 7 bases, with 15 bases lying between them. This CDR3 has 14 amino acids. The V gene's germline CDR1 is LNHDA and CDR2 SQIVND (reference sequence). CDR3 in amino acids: CASRSGASVGELFF. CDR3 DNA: TGTGCCAGTAGATCGGGAGCTAGCGTCGGGGAGCTGTTTTTT.

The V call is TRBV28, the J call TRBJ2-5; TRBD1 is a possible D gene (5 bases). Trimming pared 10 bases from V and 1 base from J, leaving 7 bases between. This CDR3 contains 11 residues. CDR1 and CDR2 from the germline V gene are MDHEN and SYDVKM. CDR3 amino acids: CATTGQETQYF. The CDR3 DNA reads TGTGCCACCACAGGCCAAGAGACCCAGTACTTC.

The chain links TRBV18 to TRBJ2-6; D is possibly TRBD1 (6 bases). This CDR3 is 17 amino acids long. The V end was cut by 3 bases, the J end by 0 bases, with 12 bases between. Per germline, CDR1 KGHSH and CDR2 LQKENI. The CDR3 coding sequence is TGTGCCAGCTCACCGGTTGGACAGCCCTCTGGGGCCAACGTCCTGACTTTC. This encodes CASSPVGQPSGANVLTF.

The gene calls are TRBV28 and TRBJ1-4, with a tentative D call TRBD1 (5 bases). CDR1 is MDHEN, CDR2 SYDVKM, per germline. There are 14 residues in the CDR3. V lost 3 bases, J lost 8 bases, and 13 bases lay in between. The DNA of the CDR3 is TGTGCCAGCAGTTTCGGTCAGGGTCGGGAAAAACTGTTTTTT. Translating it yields CASSFGQGREKLFF.